Listed here is a single T cell receptor beta chain. Its recognized antigen is unknown. It has no much larger one-base neighbor in the sample; base qualities were not kept. The CDR3 numbers 13 residues from cysteine through phenylalanine. Here the CDR3 DNA is all that survives: 39 bases in frame from base 1. V sheds 6 bases and J sheds 4 bases, leaving 12 bases between their ends. For CDR1 and CDR2, the germline V gene lists SGHTA and FQGNSA. The library relied on the immunoSEQ multiplex PCR assay. Here the immuneACCESS table is served through TCRdb, limited to in-frame sequences with V and J called. Missing clones are a known gap in these copies; in checked studies unresolved V genes cover under half, and the rest lacks a known reason. Recorded for this sample are some 38,000 clones; about three quarters of them occurred a single time. The top ten clones comprise less than 9% of the sample. Focal radiation therapy combined with CTLA-4 blockade (ipilimumab) was tested in patients with chemo-refractory metastatic non-small-cell lung cancer.

The sample belongs to a study of radiotherapy plus CTLA-4 blockade in lung cancer (dated by TCRdb to the late 2010s). About the study as a whole: Among the enrolled patients, around 17% had an objective response, and about 30% reached disease control.

Broad study findings and their caveats: TCR clones derived from tumors expanded in peripheral blood after treatment with radiotherapy and ipilimumab. Early dynamic changes in blood T cell clones, together with increased serum interferon-beta after radiation, were reported as the strongest predictors of response.

The V gene is TRBV7-2 and the J gene is TRBJ2-5; TRBD2 is possibly the D segment (5 matching bases). The TCR sequence derives from a human donor with non-small cell lung cancer who had stable disease on radiotherapy plus ipilimumab. Sequencing used peripheral blood, obtained from a patient treated with radiotherapy plus ipilimumab. The encoded CDR3 is CASRLGFRETQYF. The sequenced DNA is TGTGCCAGCAGACTAGGGTTCAGAGAGACCCAGTACTTC.